A selection of T cell receptor beta chains follows, all from one sample in a study of OX40 agonist ivuxolimab in advanced cancers. TCRdb's copy holds only in-frame clones and misses some; the assay was immunoSEQ multiplex PCR. The profile shows more than 50,000 clones, roughly nine tenths of them singletons. The sequenced sample was CD4+ or CD8+ T cells sorted from blood, obtained in a trial of the OX40 agonist ivuxolimab. These receptors were collected from an adult with an advanced solid tumor such as melanoma, head and neck, liver or kidney cancer. CDR3s include the opening cysteine and the closing phenylalanine or tryptophan. D genes are given only for firm matches. Clone size is shown for a subset of rows, as once, few, many or a class of expanded clone.

CASSLGQGAYEQYF | TGTGCCAGCAGTTTGGGGCAGGGAGCCTACGAGCAGTACTTC | . | TRBJ2-7 | . | TRBV27
CASSFGGGSPLHF | TGTGCCAGCAGCTTCGGGGGGGGATCACCCCTCCACTTT | . | TRBJ1-6 | . | TRBV7-3
CASSLPSGSRHNEQFF | TGTGCCAGCAGCTTACCTAGCGGGAGCCGTCATAATGAGCAGTTCTTC | TRBD2 | TRBJ2-1 | few | TRBV7-9
CASSRRGGPYNEQFF | TGTGCCAGCAGTAGGAGGGGGGGCCCTTACAATGAGCAGTTCTTC | . | TRBJ2-1 | . | TRBV27
CATSRSDRVYNEQFF | TGTGCCACCAGCAGATCGGACAGGGTCTACAATGAGCAGTTCTTC | TRBD1 | TRBJ2-1 | . | TRBV15
CASSNRDTSNF | TGTGCCAGCAGCAACCGGGACACCTCAAATTTT | . | TRBJ2-2 | . | TRBV7-9
CASSSTGGTDYNEQFF | TGTGCCAGCAGCTCAACAGGGGGGACAGACTACAATGAGCAGTTCTTC | TRBD1 | TRBJ2-1 | . | TRBV7-3
CASSFRRLVFF | TGTGCCAGCAGTTTCCGGAGACTGGTCTTCTTC | . | TRBJ2-1 | . | TRBV27
CASSDSIWRQINQPQHF | TGTGCCAGCAGTGACTCGATCTGGCGTCAGATTAATCAGCCCCAGCATTTT | . | TRBJ1-5 | once | TRBV6-4
CASSDGLADTQYF | TGCGCCAGCAGTGACGGACTAGCAGATACGCAGTATTTT | TRBD2 | TRBJ2-3 | . | TRBV10-1
CASRTEVYYNEQFF | TGTGCCAGCAGGACCGAGGTCTACTACAATGAGCAGTTCTTC | . | TRBJ2-1 | . | TRBV27
CASSSSDRGYEQYF | TGTGCCAGCAGCTCCTCGGACAGGGGGTACGAGCAGTACTTC | TRBD1 | TRBJ2-7 | . | TRBV11-3
CASSMGTRGVNEQFF | TGTGCCAGTAGTATGGGGACGAGGGGAGTCAATGAGCAGTTCTTC | . | TRBJ2-1 | . | TRBV19
CASSLSAGRAQETQYF | TGTGCCAGCAGTTTAAGCGCAGGGAGGGCACAAGAGACCCAGTACTTC | TRBD2 | TRBJ2-5 | . | TRBV27
CASSGREYEQYF | TGTGCCAGTTCGGGGAGGGAATACGAGCAGTACTTC | TRBD2 | TRBJ2-7 | once | TRBV5-5
CASSLVGNQPQHF | TGCGCCAGCAGCTTGGTAGGGAACCAGCCCCAGCATTTT | . | TRBJ1-5 | . | TRBV5-1
CASSPRGPDIYEQYF | TGTGCCAGCAGCCCGAGGGGGCCCGACATCTACGAGCAGTACTTC | TRBD1 | TRBJ2-7 | . | TRBV7-6
CASRWARGNQPQHF | TGTGCCAGCAGATGGGCGAGGGGCAATCAGCCCCAGCATTTT | . | TRBJ1-5 | . | TRBV6-1
CASSITESNYGYTF | TGTGCCAGCAGTATAACAGAATCTAACTATGGCTACACCTTC | . | TRBJ1-2 | . | TRBV6-5
CAIRTGGEGYEQYF | TGTGCCATCAGGACAGGGGGGGAAGGTTACGAGCAGTACTTC | TRBD1 | TRBJ2-7 | . | TRBV10-3
CASSSGSGYGYTF | TGTGCCAGCAGTTCAGGGTCGGGCTATGGCTACACCTTC | . | TRBJ1-2 | . | TRBV27
CASRLAFLQGVSYEQYF | TGTGCAAGTCGCTTAGCCTTTTTACAGGGGGTGTCCTACGAGCAGTACTTC | . | TRBJ2-7 | . | TRBV12-2
CASRLRGSTDTQYF | TGTGCCAGCAGACTCCGGGGAAGCACAGATACGCAGTATTTT | . | TRBJ2-3 | . | TRBV5-4
CASSYSTTGGYEQYF | TGTGCCAGCAGTTACTCCACGACGGGAGGCTACGAGCAGTACTTC | TRBD2 | TRBJ2-7 | . | TRBV6-5
CSGEGYNEQFF | TGCAGCGGGGAGGGGTACAATGAGCAGTTCTTC | TRBD2 | TRBJ2-1 | . | TRBV29-1
CASLRNLATNEKLFF | TGTGCCAGCCTACGCAACCTAGCAACTAATGAAAAACTGTTTTTT | . | TRBJ1-4 | . | TRBV28
CASRDPGQGAEAFF | TGTGCCAGCAGGGACCCGGGACAGGGCGCTGAAGCTTTCTTT | TRBD1 | TRBJ1-1 | . | TRBV7-9
CASSQGTGGVETQYF | TGCGCCAGCAGCCAAGGGACAGGGGGAGTGGAGACCCAGTACTTC | TRBD1 | TRBJ2-5 | . | TRBV4-1
CASGFNRDRGNNQPQHF | TGTGCTAGTGGTTTCAACCGGGACAGGGGAAACAATCAGCCCCAGCATTTT | TRBD1 | TRBJ1-5 | . | TRBV12-5
CASSHPTSGGDNEQFF | TGTGCCAGCAGCCACCCCACTAGCGGGGGGGACAATGAGCAGTTCTTC | TRBD2 | TRBJ2-1 | . | TRBV4-2
CASSSGYPARVLFF | TGTGCCAGCAGTTCAGGATACCCGGCCCGGGTGCTGTTTTTT | . | TRBJ2-2 | . | TRBV7-8
CASSEGFSGGTDTQYF | TGTGCCAGCAGTGAAGGGTTTAGCGGCGGCACAGATACGCAGTATTTT | . | TRBJ2-3 | once | TRBV2
CASSLTATEAFF | TGTGCCAGCAGTCTTACAGCAACTGAAGCTTTCTTT | . | TRBJ1-1 | . | TRBV6-6
CASRDYLPYEQYF | TGTGCCAGCAGGGACTACCTGCCCTACGAGCAGTACTTC | . | TRBJ2-7 | . | TRBV6-5
CASSLSSGLAYEQYF | TGTGCCAGCAGTTTATCATCGGGCCTCGCCTACGAGCAGTACTTC | . | TRBJ2-7 | . | TRBV7-9
CASSHGNQPQHF | TGCGCCAGCAGCCACGGGAATCAGCCCCAGCATTTT | . | TRBJ1-5 | few | TRBV4-1
CASSPRPKNYRAGANVLTF | TGTGCCAGCAGTCCCCGCCCGAAAAACTACAGGGCTGGGGCCAACGTCCTGACTTTC | . | TRBJ2-6 | . | TRBV27
CASSQTSGSTDTQYF | TGTGCCAGCAGCCAGACTAGCGGGAGCACAGATACGCAGTATTTT | TRBD2 | TRBJ2-3 | . | TRBV4-2
CASSPSPGWARGPYEQYF | TGTGCCAGCAGCCCCTCCCCCGGGTGGGCCAGGGGGCCCTACGAGCAGTACTTC | TRBD1 | TRBJ2-7 | . | TRBV7-9
CASSSNWQGTEKLFF | TGTGCCAGCAGCTCCAATTGGCAGGGAACGGAAAAACTGTTTTTT | . | TRBJ1-4 | . | TRBV7-9
CASSLDRGYEQYF | TGTGCCAGCAGCTTGGACCGTGGGTACGAGCAGTACTTC | . | TRBJ2-7 | . | TRBV5-4
CASRASGYTGELFF | TGTGCCAGCAGGGCCAGCGGGTACACCGGGGAGCTGTTTTTT | . | TRBJ2-2 | . | TRBV27
CASSASIVNYGYTF | TGTGCCAGCAGCGCCTCCATAGTTAACTATGGCTACACCTTC | . | TRBJ1-2 | . | TRBV9
CAWSTPWGTQYF | TGTGCCTGGAGTACCCCTTGGGGGACCCAGTACTTC | . | TRBJ2-5 | . | TRBV30
CASSSDREPVNEQFF | TGTGCCAGCAGCTCTGACAGGGAACCGGTCAATGAGCAGTTCTTC | TRBD1 | TRBJ2-1 | . | TRBV27
CASSGGTSGDWVDTQYF | TGTGCCAGCAGTGGAGGAACTAGCGGGGACTGGGTAGATACGCAGTATTTT | TRBD2 | TRBJ2-3 | . | TRBV6-1